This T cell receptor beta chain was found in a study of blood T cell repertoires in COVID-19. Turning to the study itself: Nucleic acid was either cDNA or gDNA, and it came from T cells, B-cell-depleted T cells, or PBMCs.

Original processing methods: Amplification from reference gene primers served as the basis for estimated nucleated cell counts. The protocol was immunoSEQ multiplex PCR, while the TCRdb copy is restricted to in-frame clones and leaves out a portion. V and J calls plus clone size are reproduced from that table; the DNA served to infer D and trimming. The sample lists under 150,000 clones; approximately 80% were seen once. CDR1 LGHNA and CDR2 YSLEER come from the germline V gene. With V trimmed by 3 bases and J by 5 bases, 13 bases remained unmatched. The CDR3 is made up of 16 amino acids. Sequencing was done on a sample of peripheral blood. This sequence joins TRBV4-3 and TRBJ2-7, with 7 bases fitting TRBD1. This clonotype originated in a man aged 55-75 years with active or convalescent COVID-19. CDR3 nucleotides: TGCGCCAGCAGCCAGGCCCACGGGACAGCCAGCAACGAGCAGTACTTC. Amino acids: CASSQAHGTASNEQYF.